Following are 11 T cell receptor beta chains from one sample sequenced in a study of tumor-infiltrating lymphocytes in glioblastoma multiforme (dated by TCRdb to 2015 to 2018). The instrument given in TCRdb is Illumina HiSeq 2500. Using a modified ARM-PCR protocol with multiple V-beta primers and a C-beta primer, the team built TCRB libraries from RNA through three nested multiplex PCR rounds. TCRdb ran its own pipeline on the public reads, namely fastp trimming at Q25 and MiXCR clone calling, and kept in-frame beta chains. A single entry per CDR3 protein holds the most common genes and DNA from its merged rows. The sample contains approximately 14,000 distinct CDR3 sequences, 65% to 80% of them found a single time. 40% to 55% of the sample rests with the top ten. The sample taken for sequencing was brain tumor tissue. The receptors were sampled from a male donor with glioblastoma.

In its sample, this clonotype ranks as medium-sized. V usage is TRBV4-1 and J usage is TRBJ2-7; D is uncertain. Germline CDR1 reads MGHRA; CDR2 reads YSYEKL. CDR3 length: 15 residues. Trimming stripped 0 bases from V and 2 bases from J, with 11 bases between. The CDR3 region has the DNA TGCGCCAGCAGCCAAGACCCCAACATCCCCTACGAGCAGTACTTC. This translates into CASSQDPNIPYEQYF.

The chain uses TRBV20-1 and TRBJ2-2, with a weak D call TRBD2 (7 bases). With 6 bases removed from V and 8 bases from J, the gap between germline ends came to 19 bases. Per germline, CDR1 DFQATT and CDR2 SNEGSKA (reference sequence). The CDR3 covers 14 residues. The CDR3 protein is CSASGGRGTGELFF. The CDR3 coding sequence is TGCAGTGCCTCCGGCGGGAGAGGGACAGGGGAGCTGTTTTTT.

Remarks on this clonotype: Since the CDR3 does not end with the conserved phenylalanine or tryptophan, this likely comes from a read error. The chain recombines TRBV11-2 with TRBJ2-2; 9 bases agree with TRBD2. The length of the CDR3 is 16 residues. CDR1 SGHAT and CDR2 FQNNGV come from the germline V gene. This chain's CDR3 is CASSFQRGAGTAELFS. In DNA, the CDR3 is TGTGCCAGCAGCTTCCAGCGGGGGGCGGGGACCGCGGAGCTGTTTTCT.

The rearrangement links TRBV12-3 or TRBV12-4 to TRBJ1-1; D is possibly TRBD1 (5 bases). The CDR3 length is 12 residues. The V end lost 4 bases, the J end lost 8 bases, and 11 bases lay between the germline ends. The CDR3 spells CASSSGPPEAFF. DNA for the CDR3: TGTGCCAGCAGTTCGGGACCGCCGGAAGCTTTCTTT.

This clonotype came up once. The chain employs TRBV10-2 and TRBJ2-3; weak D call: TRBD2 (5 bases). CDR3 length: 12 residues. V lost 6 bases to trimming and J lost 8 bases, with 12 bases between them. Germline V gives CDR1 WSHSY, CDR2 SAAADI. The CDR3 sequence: CASRSQAATQYF. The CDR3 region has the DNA TGCGCCAGCAGATCACAAGCGGCTACGCAGTATTTT.

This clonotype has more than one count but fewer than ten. The CDR3, as DNA: TGTGCCAGCAGTTTACCCTCAGACGGGACAGGGGGCAGAGAGCAGTTCTTC. Translation gives CASSLPSDGTGGREQFF. The V gene is TRBV12-3 or TRBV12-4, the J gene TRBJ2-1, with 12 positions matching TRBD1. The CDR3 is 17 residues long. V lost 2 bases to trimming and J lost 10 bases; unmatched junction nucleotides: 12.

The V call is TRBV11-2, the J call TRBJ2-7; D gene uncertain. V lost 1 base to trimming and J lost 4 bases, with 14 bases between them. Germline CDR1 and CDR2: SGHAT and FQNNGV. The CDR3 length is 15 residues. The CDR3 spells CASSLAGRLMYEQYF. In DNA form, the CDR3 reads TGTGCCAGCAGCTTAGCAGGACGGCTGATGTACGAGCAGTACTTC.

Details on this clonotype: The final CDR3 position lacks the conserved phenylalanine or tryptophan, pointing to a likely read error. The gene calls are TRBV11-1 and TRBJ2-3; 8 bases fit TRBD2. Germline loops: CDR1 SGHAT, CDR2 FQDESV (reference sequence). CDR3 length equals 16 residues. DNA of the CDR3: TGTACAAGCAGCTTAGGATTAGCGGGGAGCACAGATACGCAGTATTAT. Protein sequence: CTSSLGLAGSTDTQYY.

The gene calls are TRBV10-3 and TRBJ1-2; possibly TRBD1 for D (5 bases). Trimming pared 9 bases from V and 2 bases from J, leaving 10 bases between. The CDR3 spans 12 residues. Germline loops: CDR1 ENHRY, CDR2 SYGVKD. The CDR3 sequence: CAISQGNYGYTF. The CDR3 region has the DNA TGTGCCATTAGTCAGGGAAACTATGGCTACACCTTC.

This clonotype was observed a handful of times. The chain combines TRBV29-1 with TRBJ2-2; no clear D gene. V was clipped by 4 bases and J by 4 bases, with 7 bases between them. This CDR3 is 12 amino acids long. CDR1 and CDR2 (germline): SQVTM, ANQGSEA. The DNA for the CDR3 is TGCAGCGTTGGGAACACCACCGGGGAGCTGTTTTTT. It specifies CSVGNTTGELFF.

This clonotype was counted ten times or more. The CDR3 nucleotides are TGCAGTGCTAGAGATATGGGTTCACCCCTCCACTTT. Amino acids: CSARDMGSPLHF. This chain connects TRBV20-1 to TRBJ1-6; no firm D call. V dropped 0 bases and J dropped 9 bases, with 6 bases sitting between them. CDR1 is DFQATT and CDR2 is SNEGSKA in the germline V gene (reference sequence). The CDR3 runs to 12 residues.